The 16 T cell receptor beta chains below all came from one sample that was sequenced in a study of shared clonotypes between healthy human individuals. Here immunoSEQ multiplex PCR was the method, and the copy in TCRdb shows in-frame clones only, minus some. Of some 2.3 million clones listed, just over 90% are singletons. Material for sequencing was naive CD4+ T cells from PBMCs. The subset denotes: CD45RA+ positively selected. Every receptor here comes from a man aged 18 to 29 in good health. Some clones in this sample may be carry-over from other donors' samples.

The chain links TRBV14 to TRBJ1-4; D is undetermined. Germline CDR1 reads SGHDN; CDR2 reads FVKESK. This CDR3 spans 16 amino acids. V lost 0 bases and J 7 bases, leaving 15 bases between the germline ends. CDR3 in DNA: TGTGCCAGCAGCCAAGATCCGGAAAGACTCCCTGAAAAACTGTTTTTT. This gives the protein CASSQDPERLPEKLFF.

The V and J genes are TRBV10-3 and TRBJ2-7; tentative D call: TRBD2 (5 bases). The CDR3 has 14 amino acids. Trimming removed 2 bases from V and 3 bases from J, with 11 bases in between. Germline CDR1 is ENHRY and CDR2 is SYGVKD. DNA of the CDR3: TGTGCCATCAGTGAGGGACTTAGTGGCTACGAGCAGTACTTC. Its translation is CAISEGLSGYEQYF.

This chain joins TRBV14 and TRBJ2-1; 9 positions match TRBD2. The CDR3 has 16 amino acids. CDR1 is SGHDN, CDR2 FVKESK, per germline. V lost 4 bases, J lost 6 bases, and 10 bases stayed unmatched. The CDR3 loop reads CASSRRWTSDTNEQFF. In DNA form, the CDR3 reads TGTGCCAGCAGCCGGAGGTGGACTAGCGACACCAATGAGCAGTTCTTC.

A note on this clone: Within the sample, other DNA sequences also encode this same CDR3. The rearrangement links TRBV9 to TRBJ2-5, with D uncertain. This CDR3 contains 13 residues. CDR1 is SGDLS and CDR2 is YYNGEE in the germline V gene. With 1 base removed from V and 2 bases from J, the gap between germline ends came to 6 bases. The CDR3 nucleotides are TGTGCCAGCAGCGTATCAGGACAAGAGACCCAGTACTTC. Its protein is CASSVSGQETQYF.

Turning to this clone: The same CDR3 arises from other DNA sequences in this sample as well. The V call is TRBV7-2, the J call TRBJ1-1; D gene unclear. The CDR3 covers 14 residues. Germline CDR1 reads SGHTA; CDR2 reads FQGNSA. With 2 bases removed from V and 0 bases from J, the gap between germline ends came to 7 bases. Here the CDR3 DNA reads TGTGCCAGCAGCTTACTGGGAATGAACACTGAAGCTTTCTTT. It codes for CASSLLGMNTEAFF.

The V call is TRBV2, the J call TRBJ2-1; TRBD1 aligns across 8 bases. This CDR3 region has 16 residues. Germline V gene lookup returns CDR1 SNHLY and CDR2 FYNNEI. V shed 6 bases and J 4 bases; nucleotides not matched to a gene: 11. The CDR3 reads CASSLTGTGTYNEQFF. As DNA, the CDR3 is TGTGCCAGCAGCTTGACCGGGACAGGAACTTACAATGAGCAGTTCTTC.

This clone was found once. This rearrangement joins TRBV6-1 to TRBJ2-5; TRBD1 agrees at 7 bases. Germline CDR1 is MNHNS and CDR2 is SASEGT. Trimming took 10 bases from V and 0 from J; bases not matched to a gene: 8. The CDR3 totals 14 residues. The DNA of the CDR3 is TGTGCCACCCTTGACAGGGAAAACCAAGAGACCCAGTACTTC. The encoded protein is CATLDRENQETQYF.

This clone was seen only a few times. The chain has TRBV2 and TRBJ1-1; D is unresolved. V was shortened by 5 bases and J by 2 bases, with 9 bases between the two germline ends. The CDR3 spans 13 residues. Germline V gives CDR1 SNHLY, CDR2 FYNNEI. CDR3 loop: CASSRVENTEAFF. CDR3 nucleotides: TGTGCCAGCAGTCGAGTTGAAAACACTGAAGCTTTCTTT.

Remarks on this clone: At one boundary the junction diverges from the germline segment, which might be a read error. This CDR3 is also generated by other DNA sequences in the sample. The gene calls are TRBV18 and TRBJ2-1; D is uncertain. Germline CDR1 is KGHSH and CDR2 is LQKENI. This CDR3 is built from 13 residues. The CDR3 coding sequence is TGTGCTAGCTCACCCCCCGCGGTAAATGAGCAGTTCTTC. Amino acid sequence: CASSPPAVNEQFF. Looking up the rest from reference TRBV18 and TRBJ2-1 gives the full variable domain: NAGVMQNPRHLVRRRGQEARLRCSPMKGHSHVYWYRQLPEEGLKFMVYLQKENIIDESGMPKERFSAEFPKEGPSILRIQQVVRGDSAAYFCASSPPAVNEQFFGPGTRLTVL.

The chain couples TRBV25-1 to TRBJ2-3; possible D gene TRBD1, 5 bases. Trimming removed 6 bases from V and 0 bases from J, with 7 bases in between. The CDR3 has 13 residues. Germline V gives CDR1 MGHDK, CDR2 SYGVNS. DNA for the CDR3: TGTGCCAGCAGGAGACAGAGCACAGATACGCAGTATTTT. Its translation: CASRRQSTDTQYF.

The chain joins TRBV7-2 to TRBJ2-7; 8 nucleotides line up with TRBD2. CDR3 length equals 14 residues. The V segment lost 5 bases and the J segment 5 bases; nucleotides outside the gene matches: 8. The germline CDR1 and CDR2 sequences are SGHTA and FQGNSA. The CDR3 reads CASSLSGTTHEQYF. The CDR3, as DNA: TGTGCCAGCAGCCTTAGCGGGACAACCCACGAGCAGTACTTC. Drawing the rest from reference TRBV7-2 and TRBJ2-7, the complete variable domain is GAGVSQSPSNKVTEKGKDVELRCDPISGHTALYWYRQSLGQGLEFLIYFQGNSAPDKSGLPSDRFSAERTGGSVSTLTIQRTQQEDSAVYLCASSLSGTTHEQYFGPGTRLTVT.

The chain carries TRBV28 and TRBJ1-6, with 8 bases identical to TRBD1. The germline V gene has CDR1 MDHEN and CDR2 SYDVKM. This CDR3 region has 15 residues. J gave up 5 bases and V 6 bases, and 6 bases lay outside the gene matches. The CDR3 nucleotides read TGTGCCAGCAGGGGAGGGACAGGCGATAATTCACCCCTCCACTTT. Protein product: CASRGGTGDNSPLHF.

The genes are TRBV5-1 and TRBJ2-7, with a possible D match to TRBD1 (5 bases). Germline loops: CDR1 SGHRS, CDR2 YFSETQ. The CDR3 is 15 residues long. With 0 bases removed from V and 5 bases from J, the gap between germline ends came to 15 bases. CDR3 residues: CASSLGQISPHEQYF. The DNA for the CDR3 is TGCGCCAGCAGCTTGGGACAGATTAGCCCCCACGAGCAGTACTTC.

Note on this clone: This sample includes further DNA sequences coding for the same CDR3. V is TRBV5-4 and J is TRBJ2-6; D call uncertain. This CDR3 is built from 16 residues. Germline V gene lookup returns CDR1 SGHNT and CDR2 YYREEE (reference sequence). The ends were cut back, 0 bases at V and 0 bases at J, with 7 bases in the middle. The CDR3 DNA sequence: TGTGCCAGCAGCTTGGGCAGGAGCTCTGGGGCCAACGTCCTGACTTTC. Translation gives CASSLGRSSGANVLTF.

The chain employs TRBV7-9 and TRBJ2-7; unclear D gene. Germline assignment: CDR1 SEHNR and CDR2 FQNEAQ (reference sequence). Trimming left V 4 bases short and J 1 base short, with 17 bases between. The CDR3 is made up of 16 amino acids. CDR3: CASSSPPADGSYEQYF. The CDR3 DNA follows: TGTGCCAGCAGCTCCCCCCCGGCGGACGGATCCTACGAGCAGTACTTC.

The chain combines TRBV5-1 with TRBJ2-7; 7 positions match TRBD2. CDR3 length: 15 amino acids. Germline CDR1 is SGHRS and CDR2 is YFSETQ. V dropped 7 bases and J dropped 4; count of bases not matched to a gene: 14. Here the CDR3 DNA reads TGCGCCAGCTGCCCCTCTAGCGGTCCGGGATACGAGCAGTACTTC. Translated, it gives CASCPSSGPGYEQYF.